This T cell receptor (beta chain) comes out of a study of neurological immune-mediated disorders. The CDR3 loop spans 14 amino acids. The germline CDR1 and CDR2 sequences are DFQATT and SNEGSKA (reference sequence). V shed 6 bases, J shed 1 base, and the junction held 5 bases outside the gene matches. Each TCR transcript was tagged with a 10-nucleotide random UMI during 5'RACE. TCRdb used MiXCR to reprocess the 5' RACE reads, holding one entry per CDR3 protein. The data hold under 70,000 distinct CDR3 sequences, with around 5.2% observed a single time. This clonotype was seen at least ten times. The sequenced material came from PBMCs. The TCR was taken from a woman in her 30s with multiple sclerosis. The chain has TRBV20-1 and TRBJ2-1; 8 bases line up with TRBD2. The CDR3 is CSAKTSESYNEQFF. The CDR3 nucleotides are TGCAGTGCCAAGACTAGCGAATCCTACAATGAGCAGTTCTTC.